The present T cell receptor (beta chain) was sequenced within a study of breast tumors, draining lymph nodes, adjacent tissues. Study outcomes and limitations: Luminal-like breast cancer showed significantly higher tumor–nontumor repertoire similarity than basal-like. Tumor TCR diversity was below lymph nodes but above nontumor tissue. Data only fit, rather than demonstrated, lymph node origin of most tumor T cells. The data were judged consistent with most tumor T cells coming from lymph node and expanding in tumor.

In the case of this clonotype: No antigen is known for it. A much larger clone lies one base from this, so it may be a read error. Because the CDR3 is missing its conserved closing phenylalanine or tryptophan, this is likely a read error.

Breast cancer patients provided tissue from their axillary draining lymph nodes. TCRdb fed the multiplex PCR reads into MiXCR, producing one record per CDR3 protein. The table records fewer than 200,000 distinct CDR3 sequences, about 34% of them present only once. Sequenced material: axillary lymph node tissue. The TCR originated in a female donor with breast cancer. Some clones in this sample may be carry-over from other donors' samples.

The CDR3 nucleotides read TGTGCCAGCAGTTCGGCGGGAGATTACGAGCAGTACTCC. Translating gives CASSSAGDYEQYS. V is TRBV28 and J is TRBJ2-7; 7 bases match TRBD2. Germline CDR1 reads MDHEN; CDR2 reads SYDVKM. The CDR3 has 13 residues. Trimming at V came to 4 bases and at J to 4 bases, leaving 4 bases not matched to a gene.